The clone carrying this TCR beta chain was seen at least ten times. What it binds is not known. Looked up from germline, CDR1 is LGHDT and CDR2 is YNNKEL (reference sequence). The CDR3 runs to 15 residues. Trimming cost V 0 bases and J 11 bases; bases outside gene matches: 8. The time point is: newly diagnosed GD, antithyroid drugs for less than 3 months. PBMCs were the source of the RNA used for TCR sequencing. The record originates from a study of regulatory T cells in long-lasting Graves disease. Notes on the study in general: Investigators studied peripheral blood only, not thyroid tissue. There were preferences for TRBV28, TRBJ1-2 and TRBJ2-5 in persistent disease.

The TCR beta library used iRepertoire HTBI primers with Arm-PCR amplification of CDR3. Each CDR3 protein gets one entry after TCRdb re-called the multiplex PCR reads with MiXCR. The data hold roughly 220,000 distinct CDR3 sequences, with 15% to 20% observed a single time. The sequencing used peripheral blood mononuclear cells (PBMCs), collected at new diagnosis, from a patient treated with antithyroid drugs. The rearrangement joins TRBV3-1 to TRBJ2-3; 10 bases fit TRBD2. This sequence was found in a female donor with Graves disease. This CDR3 reads CASSQDGGAGGLQYF. DNA for the CDR3: TGTGCCAGCAGCCAAGATGGGGGAGCGGGAGGGCTGCAGTATTTT.